These 20 T cell receptor beta chains came from one sample sequenced in a study of T cells in Graves' hyperthyroidism and ophthalmopathy. It was RNA transcripts that yielded the amplified TCR beta CDR3 regions. HTBI primers were the set used in a first-round RT-PCR of the TCR CDR3. TCRdb independently ran MiXCR on the multiplex PCR reads; one entry per CDR3 protein. The repertoire holds 750,000 to 950,000 distinct CDR3 sequences, over 35% seen once, with approximately 10% in the top ten. Sequencing input: blood. The receptors were gathered from a man between 18 and 35 years old with Graves' hyperthyroidism.

This clonotype has more than one count but fewer than ten. As DNA, the CDR3 is TGCAGTGGGGTTCGGGACTACTCCTACGAGCAGTACTTC. This sequence encodes CSGVRDYSYEQYF. This chain links TRBV20-1 with TRBJ2-7; 7 nucleotides line up with TRBD2. With V trimmed by 7 bases and J by 0 bases, 6 bases remained unmatched. Germline V gives CDR1 DFQATT, CDR2 SNEGSKA (reference sequence). CDR3 size: 13 residues.

The chain uses TRBV7-2 and TRBJ2-7; a possible D gene is TRBD1 (6 bases). This CDR3 comprises 15 residues. Trimming shortened V by 4 bases and J by 4 bases, and 17 bases separated the two germline ends. Looked up from germline, CDR1 is SGHTA and CDR2 is FQGNSA. The CDR3 protein is CASSSRDTAAYEQYF. DNA of the CDR3: TGTGCCAGCAGCTCTCGGGACACAGCCGCTTACGAGCAGTACTTC.

This clonotype appeared many times. The chain uses TRBV29-1 and TRBJ1-1; D remains ambiguous. Germline CDR1 reads SQVTM; CDR2 reads ANQGSEA. Trimming stripped 4 bases from V and 3 bases from J, with 12 bases between. CDR3 size: 13 residues. The CDR3 coding sequence is TGCAGCGTTGCAGAGGGCGGGTACACTGAAGCTTTCTTT. This gives the protein CSVAEGGYTEAFF.

This clonotype was picked up many times. DNA of the CDR3: TGTGCCAGTAGGGGGGGATTTGAAGCTTTCTTT. Its protein product is CASRGGFEAFF. V and J are TRBV19 and TRBJ1-1, with D possibly TRBD1 on 5 matching bases. The V gene lost 6 bases and the J gene lost 7 bases, with 9 bases spanning the gap. The V gene's germline CDR1 is LNHDA and CDR2 SQIVND (reference sequence). The length of the CDR3 is 11 residues.

The rearrangement uses TRBV7-2 and TRBJ1-1, with D possibly matching TRBD1 (5 bases). CDR1 is SGHTA and CDR2 is FQGNSA in the germline V gene. Trimming cost V 5 bases and J 0 bases, with 13 bases left between them. The CDR3 has 15 residues. CDR3 amino acids: CASSPPTDLNTEAFF. In nucleotides, the CDR3 is TGTGCCAGCAGCCCCCCGACAGATTTGAACACTGAAGCTTTCTTT.

At least ten counts were recorded for this clonotype. The chain joins TRBV10-3 to TRBJ2-5; the D gene is possibly TRBD2 (6 bases). Per germline, CDR1 ENHRY and CDR2 SYGVKD. Trimming pared 6 bases from V and 3 bases from J, leaving 11 bases between. This CDR3 spans 13 amino acids. In DNA, the CDR3 is TGTGCCATCAGCCCGGGACTGAAAGAGACCCAGTACTTC. It translates to CAISPGLKETQYF.

This clonotype was found a few times. The chain employs TRBV20-1 and TRBJ2-7; perhaps TRBD1 as D (6 bases). V shed 6 bases and J shed 0 bases, with 15 bases lying between them. The CDR3 length is 14 residues. The germline V gene encodes CDR1 DFQATT and CDR2 SNEGSKA (reference sequence). CDR3 DNA: TGCAGTGCCAGCCCCGGGACAATCTCCTACGAGCAGTACTTC. Translating it yields CSASPGTISYEQYF.

As for this clonotype: A much larger clonotype is one base distant, so this may be a read error. The chain links TRBV20-1 to TRBJ1-5; no clear D gene. V was cut by 7 bases and J by 3 bases, with 10 bases left in between. The CDR3 has 12 amino acids. CDR1 is DFQATT and CDR2 is SNEGSKA in the germline V gene (reference sequence). The CDR3 loop reads CSGRVNNQPQHF. The CDR3 DNA sequence: TGCAGTGGTAGGGTTAACAATCAGCCCCAGCATTTT.

V is TRBV7-6 and J is TRBJ2-2; 7 nucleotides agree with TRBD2. V shed 6 bases and J 7 bases; nucleotides not matched to a gene: 5. This CDR3 comprises 13 residues. Germline loops: CDR1 SGHVS, CDR2 FNYEAQ. DNA of the CDR3: TGTGCCAGCAGACTAGCGTTTGTCGGGGAGCTGTTTTTT. Translated, it gives CASRLAFVGELFF.

This clonotype was counted at least ten times. The chain uses TRBV12-3 or TRBV12-4 and TRBJ1-6; D gene unclear. CDR3 size: 15 residues. The V end lost 2 bases, the J end lost 6 bases, and 11 bases lay between the germline ends. CDR3 amino acids: CASSLTGSGNSPLHF. CDR3 nucleotides: TGTGCCAGCAGTTTAACGGGTTCGGGTAATTCACCCCTCCACTTT.

The rearrangement uses TRBV29-1 and TRBJ2-5; 8 bases fit TRBD1. Trimming at V came to 8 bases and at J to 1 base, leaving 6 bases not matched to a gene. There are 13 residues in the CDR3. Germline V gene sequence: CDR1 SQVTM, CDR2 ANQGSEA. This chain's CDR3 is CSQEGTGQETQYF. CDR3 in DNA: TGCAGCCAAGAAGGGACAGGCCAAGAGACCCAGTACTTC.

V usage is TRBV2 and J usage is TRBJ2-2; 13 bases align to TRBD2. Per germline, CDR1 SNHLY and CDR2 FYNNEI. There are 19 residues in the CDR3. J gave up 5 bases and V 6 bases, and 15 bases lay outside the gene matches. The chain's CDR3 is CASSPRTSGGMMRTGELFF. CDR3 sequence (DNA): TGTGCCAGCAGCCCTAGGACTAGCGGGGGAATGATGAGGACCGGGGAGCTGTTTTTT.

This clonotype was observed many times. The chain recombines TRBV10-3 with TRBJ1-1; TRBD1 agrees at 7 bases. This CDR3 contains 13 residues. Germline trimming cut 7 bases from V and 1 base from J; bases unmatched to any gene: 3. CDR1 is ENHRY, CDR2 SYGVKD, per germline. The CDR3 is CAIKGAANTEAFF. For the CDR3, the DNA is TGTGCCATCAAGGGGGCGGCGAACACTGAAGCTTTCTTT.

This clonotype was seen ten or more times. V usage is TRBV7-9 and J usage is TRBJ1-1, with D hard to call. This CDR3 spans 14 amino acids. Looked up from germline, CDR1 is SEHNR and CDR2 is FQNEAQ (reference sequence). The germline V and J ends were trimmed by 2 bases and 1 base, with 8 bases remaining between them. CDR3 in amino acids: CASSLRERNTEAFF. The CDR3 nucleotides are TGTGCCAGCAGCTTACGGGAGAGGAACACTGAAGCTTTCTTT.

This clonotype has a count of ten or more. This sequence joins TRBV2 and TRBJ2-6; weak D call: TRBD1 (6 bases). Trimming stripped 7 bases from V and 0 bases from J, with 13 bases between. The CDR3 is 16 residues long. CDR1 and CDR2 from the germline V gene are SNHLY and FYNNEI. CDR3 protein: CASNPGHVSGANVLTF. DNA of the CDR3: TGTGCCAGCAACCCGGGACACGTCTCTGGGGCCAACGTCCTGACTTTC. The full variable domain, completed using reference TRBV2 and TRBJ2-6, is EPEVTQTPSHQVTQMGQEVILRCVPISNHLYFYWYRQILGQKVEFLVSFYNNEISEKSEIFDDQFSVERPDGSNFTLKIRSTKLEDSAMYFCASNPGHVSGANVLTFGAGSRLTVL.

This rearrangement joins TRBV9 to TRBJ1-4; a possible D gene is TRBD1 (6 bases). Germline-derived CDR1 and CDR2 are SGDLS and YYNGEE. V dropped 3 bases and J dropped 7 bases, with 13 bases sitting between them. This CDR3 spans 14 amino acids. Here the CDR3 reads CASSASGGPEKLFF. CDR3 coding DNA: TGTGCCAGCAGCGCTAGCGGGGGGCCTGAAAAACTGTTTTTT.

V and J are TRBV20-1 and TRBJ2-7; 9 bases are shared with TRBD2. Germline V gene data show CDR1 as DFQATT and CDR2 as SNEGSKA (reference sequence). The V and J ends lost 0 bases and 5 bases, in that order; junction bases with no gene match: 5. The CDR3 contains 14 residues. The CDR3 region is CSARDMGLADEQYF. The CDR3 DNA sequence: TGCAGTGCTAGAGATATGGGACTAGCTGACGAGCAGTACTTC.

Concerning this clonotype itself: Relative to the germline gene, one junction end is altered; a read error may explain this. This chain joins TRBV20-1 and TRBJ1-1; the match to TRBD1 covers 8 bases. The germline V gene has CDR1 DFQATT and CDR2 SNEGSKA (reference sequence). The CDR3 is 9 amino acids. The CDR3 reads CSAPRQGFF. As DNA, the CDR3 is TGCAGTGCGCCGAGACAGGGGTTTTTT.

With regard to this clonotype: A much more abundant neighbour one base away suggests this may be a read error. V gene TRBV11-2 combines with J gene TRBJ2-7; possible D gene TRBD1, 6 bases. Between the trimmed V and J ends, which lost 5 bases and 5 bases, there was a span of 19 bases. The germline V gene has CDR1 SGHAT and CDR2 FQNNGV. This CDR3 region has 15 residues. CDR3 sequence: CASSPGLTGLNEQYF. CDR3 in DNA: TGTGCCAGCAGCCCCGGCCTAACAGGGCTCAACGAGCAGTACTTC. Combining the CDR3 with reference TRBV11-2 and TRBJ2-7 gives the whole variable domain EAGVAQSPRYKIIEKRQSVAFWCNPISGHATLYWYQQILGQGPKLLIQFQNNGVVDDSQLPKDRFSAERLKGVDSTLKIQPAKLEDSAVYLCASSPGLTGLNEQYFGPGTRLTVT.

The V gene is TRBV5-1, the J gene TRBJ1-1; D gene ambiguous. There are 16 residues in the CDR3. With 4 bases removed from V and 0 bases from J, the gap between germline ends came to 16 bases. CDR1 is SGHRS, CDR2 YFSETQ, per germline. In DNA, the CDR3 is TGCGCCAGCAGCCTCGGTCATACCCCAATGAACACTGAAGCTTTCTTT. Translating gives CASSLGHTPMNTEAFF.